Included here is one TCR beta chain sequence, with context. The target antigen is unknown. Per the germline V gene, CDR1 is SNHLY and CDR2 is FYNNEI. CDR3 size: 14 residues. Trimming removed 4 bases from V and 4 bases from J, with 10 bases in between. These data originate in a study of cytomegalovirus exposure and HLA in healthy donors. Generated by immunoSEQ multiplex PCR, the TCRdb table keeps only in-frame clones and is missing some. The sample records fewer than 250,000 clones, approximately 87% being singletons. Broader study findings: In vitro checks showed that three CMV-associated chains really do target CMV antigens. The listing of approximately 160 TCR beta chains classed them as cytomegalovirus-associated.

The specimen was PBMCs. This receptor was taken from a woman younger than 35 in good health and CMV-seronegative. The chain is built from TRBV2 and TRBJ2-2; maybe TRBD2 (6 bases). CDR3 coding DNA: TGTGCCAGCAGTGGAGAAGCGGGCACCGGGGAGCTGTTTTTT. This encodes CASSGEAGTGELFF.